The source of this T cell receptor (beta chain) is a study of control samples from healthy donors and cancer patients. Only in-frame clones appear in the TCRdb table, and some are missing; sequencing was by immunoSEQ multiplex PCR. The table shows approximately 140,000 clones, with just under 90% occurring only once. Losses at the gene ends were 6 bases for V and 9 bases for J; bases not matched to a gene: 10. CDR1 is MDHEN, CDR2 SYDVKM, per germline. The CDR3 is 14 residues long. Sequencing was done on a sample of PBMCs. The chain joins TRBV28 to TRBJ2-7, with 11 bases that match TRBD2. The receptor was isolated from a man aged 50-59 years with head and neck cancer. CDR3 amino acids: CASSPLAGVSTQYF. The CDR3 nucleotides read TGTGCCAGCAGCCCACTAGCGGGAGTGTCAACGCAGTACTTC.